One T cell receptor (beta chain) is described in this entry. Its antigen is not known. Germline lookup yields CDR1 SGHRS and CDR2 YFSETQ. The V end lost 4 bases, the J end lost 0 bases, and 17 bases lay between the germline ends. The CDR3 contains 17 residues. Clones were read by immunoSEQ multiplex PCR, and TCRdb kept only the in-frame ones, dropping some. The table includes about 5,200 clones, around nine tenths detected once. Selected pancreatic ductal adenocarcinoma patients had undergone surgery without neoadjuvant therapy. The data derive from a study of T cells in pancreatic ductal adenocarcinoma. Findings and caveats of the study: Tumors hold more CD45RO+ effector T cells, which may bias toward lower diversity. The resected pancreatic cancer cohort was biased toward the minority with early-stage disease. Mean clonality was about 0.12 in tumors and about 0.069 in blood, not significantly different. Blood had more productive templates and around 8.6-fold more unique clonotypes than tumor.

V gene TRBV5-1 combines with J gene TRBJ1-3, with no clear D. Specimen: pancreatic tumor tissue. This clonotype was obtained from a human donor with pancreatic ductal adenocarcinoma. The CDR3 is CASSREDPTYSGNTIYF. In DNA form, the CDR3 reads TGCGCCAGCAGCAGAGAAGACCCGACCTACTCTGGAAACACCATATATTTT.